This record covers a single TCR beta chain. Ten or more counts support this clone. Its antigen has not been determined. One base away there is no much larger clone; base qualities are not given. Libraries were constructed by the immunoSEQ multiplex PCR assay. In the original analysis: A statistical classification framework was built to diagnose cytomegalovirus status from the catalog of TCR beta chain sequences. The clones in this table, taken by TCRdb from immuneACCESS, are in-frame only. Not every clone is retained; where verified, under half of the shortfall comes from an unresolved V gene, and the cause of the rest is unknown. V and J calls and clone size follow that table, whereas D and trimming were derived from the DNA. In all, the sample holds fewer than 150,000 clones, and about 88% of those were seen once. Jointly, the top ten make up approximately 4.5% of the sample. These data are taken from a study of cytomegalovirus exposure and HLA in healthy donors (dated by TCRdb to the late 2010s). At the level of the whole study: According to a later analysis, the 110 or so validation repertoires were produced on the same platform as the 700 or so repertoires of the first cohort. The study aimed to test whether cataloging public T cell receptors could reveal signatures of past pathogen exposure. To predict cytomegalovirus infection status, the study brought together high-throughput TCR immunosequencing, statistical association of individual TCRs with disease status, and machine learning. Along with the 666-subject first cohort, a separate validation cohort of roughly 110 different subjects was used. Points the paper makes about the study in general: Most TCR sequences were seen in very few donors, while some public TCRs were found in many individuals. In both the original and validation cohorts, the classifier was reported to diagnose cytomegalovirus status with high specificity and sensitivity. In vitro tests confirmed that a few of the cytomegalovirus-associated TCR beta chains recognize cytomegalovirus antigens. The validation cohort had no HLA typing available for a later analysis, so co-occurrence within that cohort was assessed over all 110 or so repertoires. A total of 164 TCR beta chains were listed by the study as associated with cytomegalovirus. A later analysis found that TCRs clustered in the first cohort also tended to co-occur in the 110 or so validation repertoires, with roughly 95% of cluster scores above 0. The authors suggested that the approach could potentially be generalized to other disease states and immunological phenotypes.

The donors were included in the validation cohort of over a hundred subjects, a group kept apart from the approximately 650-subject first cohort. The germline V gene yields MRHNA for CDR1 and SNTAGT for CDR2. The CDR3 goes from the cysteine to the phenylalanine over 14 residues. Only CDR3 DNA remains: 42 bases, in frame from the first base. V is cut by 0 bases and J by 8 bases, and the space between the germline ends is 10 bases. The receptor chain draws on TRBV6-4 and TRBJ1-4, with an unclear D gene assignment. The specimen sequenced was PBMCs. The receptor was isolated from a man younger than 30 in good health and CMV-seropositive. CDR3 sequence: CASSDSEYGEKLFF. Here is the DNA: TGTGCCAGCAGTGACTCGGAGTACGGAGAAAAACTGTTTTTT.